This T cell receptor (beta chain) was identified in a study of T-cell memory formation after mild COVID-19 (dated by TCRdb to 2020 to 2022). A note on the overall study: TCR sequence clusters from the two donors were largely donor specific. In a couple of donors, T-cell clones that expanded and contracted after mild COVID-19 were followed by sequencing TCRalpha and TCRbeta repertoires longitudinally. Two young, previously healthy adult volunteers made up the cohort, one male and one female. Study-wide findings and limitations: Only a couple of mild cases were covered in the study, and larger cohorts including severe cases with pre-infection samples were considered necessary. Contracting CD4+ clones were located mainly in the CM and EM memory subsets, whereas CD8+ clones were found to be enriched in EMRA. Balanced CD4/CD8 phenotypes were observed for clones contracting from day 15 to 85, whereas a bias towards CD4+ was observed for a second wave of clones expanding from day 15 to 37. Some responding clones were found in pre-infection memory, which suggests that pre-existing cross-reactive memory T cells took part in the SARS-CoV-2 response. Whether the second-wave clones peaking on day 37 were SARS-CoV-2 specific was not confirmed.

Reading from cysteine to phenylalanine, the CDR3 counts 11 amino acids. Only the CDR3 DNA is retained, 33 bases long and in frame from the first base. CDR1 and CDR2 are drawn from the germline V gene: KGHDR, SFDVKD. Trimming removed 4 bases from V and 6 bases from J, leaving 5 bases between the germline ends. This clonotype was detected a few times. Its specific antigen is unknown. No base qualities exist here, and no much larger clone lies one base off it. Ficoll-Paque density gradient centrifugation was used to isolate PBMCs. Reads for this sample came from an Illumina NovaSeq 6000. Using 5'RACE with constant-segment primers, TCRalpha and TCRbeta cDNA libraries were constructed, with sample barcodes and unique molecular identifiers added in the process. RNA was extracted from every sample with Trizol reagent. Libraries were amplified in two PCR steps, with a second sample barcode and Illumina TruSeq adapters added in the second step. Sequencing of libraries was performed on an Illumina NovaSeq with 2 x 150 bp paired-end reads. The original pipeline was this. The reads were demultiplexed and collapsed into UMI-guided consensus sequences using migec v1.2.7. With mixcr v2.1.11, UMI consensuses were aligned to TRA and TRB V and J templates and assembled into clonotypes. Clonotypes were classified as expanded or contracted when called significant by both edgeR and NoisET, with noise models trained on biological replicates. edgeR calls used a false discovery rate-adjusted p below 0.01 and a log2 fold-change threshold of 1. As an exploratory analysis of dynamics, max-normalized trajectories of the 1000 most abundant clonotypes were examined with PCA combined with hierarchical clustering. The CD4 or CD8 phenotype of responding clones was assigned using the separately sequenced CD4+ and CD8+ repertoires. In-frame beta chains were kept once TCRdb had trimmed the public reads at Q25 with fastp and called clones with MiXCR. Rows are unified per CDR3 protein, each entry keeping the most common DNA and genes. Clone size and V and J calls follow TCRdb, not the original study. In this sample the table shows about 350,000 distinct CDR3 sequences, 20% to 25% of which occur a single time. The top ten clones comprise 21% of the sample.

The specimen sequenced was PBMCs or a T cell subset sorted from them (not recorded which). The chain employs TRBV24-1 and TRBJ1-1, and the D gene may be TRBD1, 5 bases matching. This sequence originates from a man aged 18 to 29 who had mild COVID-19 (a few samples of this study predate the infection). The sample titles of this study are shuffled in the database, so cell type and time point are left out; the donor was told from shared clones. The nucleotide sequence is given as TGTGCCACCAGTGAAGGGGCTGAAGCTTTCTTT. This is translated as CATSEGAEAFF.